What follows describes a single T cell receptor beta chain. This CDR3 contains 15 residues. Trimming at V came to 1 base and at J to 2 bases, leaving 3 bases not matched to a gene. Germline V gives CDR1 LGHDT, CDR2 YNNKEL (reference sequence). Data came from immunoSEQ multiplex PCR; TCRdb stores just in-frame clones and leaves some out. Among fewer than 200,000 clones listed, around 86% were seen once. This sample was included in a study of blood T cell repertoires in COVID-19. Overall study context: In Cohort 3, a recovered donor had either two negative PCRs, clearance, or symptom resolution. The United States, Italy and Spain provided the acute and convalescent COVID-19 samples.

The study drew participants aged roughly 18 to 95 years from under 30 US areas. Researchers sorted participants into cohorts using their self-reported clinical history. Sequences were obtained from PBMCs or T cells enriched from blood (not recorded which). This clonotype was obtained from a woman between 35 and 50 years old in a cohort exposed to, infected with or recovered from COVID-19 (not recorded which). This chain links TRBV3-1 (or the pseudogene TRBV3-2) with TRBJ1-2, with 8 bases matching TRBD1. The CDR3 is CASSQGGQANYGYTF. The CDR3 bases are TGTGCCAGCAGCCAAGGGGGACAGGCGAACTATGGCTACACCTTC.